This T cell receptor beta chain was observed in a study of cytomegalovirus exposure and HLA in healthy donors. The CDR3 consists of 15 residues. V was pared by 4 bases and J by 5 bases, with 17 bases between. Germline V CDR1 and CDR2: SGHRS, YFSETQ. A multiplex PCR was run with 60 Vbeta primers and 13 Jbeta primers. Sequencing was performed with immunoSEQ multiplex PCR; in TCRdb, only in-frame clones are kept and a portion is missing. The sample has fewer than 250,000 clones, about nine tenths seen once. The V gene is TRBV5-1, the J gene TRBJ2-3; weak D call: TRBD2 (7 bases). Sequencing was performed on PBMCs. This TCR was recovered from a boy younger than 10 in good health and CMV-seronegative. CDR3 loop: CASSGGAAAGDTQYF. CDR3 in DNA: TGCGCCAGCAGCGGGGGGGCGGCCGCGGGAGATACGCAGTATTTT.